A selection of T cell receptor beta chains follows, all from one sample in a study of regulatory T cells in long-lasting Graves disease. TCRdb ran MiXCR on the multiplex PCR reads and lists one entry per CDR3 protein. The sample comprises some 450,000 distinct CDR3 sequences, about 17% of which are singletons, and about 10% rests with the top ten. These sequences were also reported in another study, on T cells in Graves' hyperthyroidism and ophthalmopathy.

This sample comprised peripheral blood mononuclear cells (PBMCs), obtained at new diagnosis, from a patient treated with antithyroid drugs. Receptors were obtained from a woman in her twenties or thirties with Graves disease. The CDR3 runs from the conserved cysteine through the conserved F or W. The D gene is left open where the match is weak. The size field is filled for only some rows; it gives once, few, many or a size class.

TRBD2	TRBV20-1	TRBJ2-1	.	TGCAGTGCCAGCCACTTCGGACTAGCGGGAGTCAATGAGCAGTTCTTC	CSASHFGLAGVNEQFF
.	TRBV4-1	TRBJ2-7	few	TGCGCCAGCAGCCAAAGCACCGCTAGGGAGCAGTACTTC	CASSQSTAREQYF
TRBD2	TRBV11-2	TRBJ2-7	many	TGTGCCAGCAGCTTAGAACTAGCGGGAGGGCCAGGCGAGCAGTACTTC	CASSLELAGGPGEQYF
.	TRBV20-1	TRBJ1-5	many	TGCAGTGCTAGACCCTCTTACAGGTATAGCAATCAGCCCCAGCATTTT	CSARPSYRYSNQPQHF
TRBD1	TRBV20-1	TRBJ1-2	.	TGCAGTGCCACCGGGACAGGTCATAACTATGGCTACACCTTC	CSATGTGHNYGYTF
TRBD1	TRBV20-1	TRBJ2-5	.	TGCAGTGCCCGCCAGGGGGTTGTAGGAGAGACCCAGTACTTC	CSARQGVVGETQYF
.	TRBV6-2/TRBV6-3	TRBJ1-1	many	TGTGCCAGCAGTTTACTGCCGTACACTGAAGCTTTCTTT	CASSLLPYTEAFF
.	TRBV29-1	TRBJ1-2	.	TGCAGCGTTGAAATCTTCCAGGAACTGGGCTACACCTTC	CSVEIFQELGYTF
TRBD1	TRBV20-1	TRBJ2-1	many	TGCAGTGCTAGCGGACAGGCCAAAAATGAGCCCTTCTTC	CSASGQAKNEPFF
.	TRBV6-1	TRBJ2-2	few	TGTGCCAGCGTTGCCGGCAGGGTCCGGATGAAGTCCACCGGGGAGCTGTTTTTT	CASVAGRVRMKSTGELFF
TRBD2	TRBV20-1	TRBJ2-7	many	TGCAGTGCTAGACCGGTTGACGGGGGGGGCTTCTCCTACGAGCAGTACTTC	CSARPVDGGGFSYEQYF
.	TRBV27	TRBJ2-4	many	TGTGCCAGCAGTCCTATTACAGAAACCAAAAACATTCAGTACTTC	CASSPITETKNIQYF
.	TRBV5-1	TRBJ2-2	.	TGCGCCAGCAGCTTGTCCCCTCTGGTCCCTCGGAACACCGGGGAGCTGTTTTTT	CASSLSPLVPRNTGELFF
.	TRBV14	TRBJ2-7	many	TGTGCCAGCAGCCAAGTTCCCTACGAGCAGTACTTC	CASSQVPYEQYF
TRBD1	TRBV30	TRBJ1-3	many	TGTGCCTGGAGTGGGATGGACAGGGGGATGACTGGAAACACCATATATTTT	CAWSGMDRGMTGNTIYF
TRBD1	TRBV13	TRBJ2-7	few	TGTGCCAGCAGCTCCGGGACAGGGGGTGAGAACTCCTACGAGCAGTACTTC	CASSSGTGGENSYEQYF
.	TRBV11-2	TRBJ1-2	few	TGTGCCAGCAGCTTAGCAACCAAGGGTGGGAACACCTTC	CASSLATKGGNTF
.	TRBV5-1	TRBJ1-1	.	TGTGCCAGCAGCTTGGTTGTCCAGGTCTCTGTAGCTTTCTTT	CASSLVVQVSVAFF
.	TRBV6-1	TRBJ2-7	many	TGTGCCAGCACCGATGGACCCCTAAGGTCATACGAGCAGTACTTC	CASTDGPLRSYEQYF
.	TRBV30	TRBJ2-5	once	TGTGCCTGGAGCGGCTTGGGAGAGACCCAGTACTTC	CAWSGLGETQYF
TRBD2	TRBV12-3/TRBV12-4	TRBJ2-3	many	TGTGCCAGCACTGTAGCGGGAGGGTTCACTGAAACGACAGATACGCAGTATTTT	CASTVAGGFTETTDTQYF
.	TRBV10-3	TRBJ2-2	.	TGTGCCATCAGCCCACATGTCAGGAAGGCCGGGGAGCTGTTTTTT	CAISPHVRKAGELFF
TRBD2	TRBV28	TRBJ2-1	.	TGTGCCAGCAGTTTCCTCGCCGGGACTAGCGGGAGGCCCAGCCCCTACAATGAGCAGTTCTTC	CASSFLAGTSGRPSPYNEQFF
.	TRBV18	TRBJ1-1	many	TGTGCCAGCAGTCCGAGGAACACTGAAGCTTTCTTT	CASSPRNTEAFF
.	TRBV6-1	TRBJ2-1	many	TGTGCCAGCAACGGCTTGGGCAATGAGCAGTTCTTC	CASNGLGNEQFF
.	TRBV28	TRBJ1-6	.	TGTGCCAGCATCGGAGGCTCCTATAATTCACCCCTCCACTTT	CASIGGSYNSPLHF
.	TRBV3-1	TRBJ1-1	many	TGTGCCAGCAGCACCCCAGGGCTGAACACTGAAGCTTTCTTT	CASSTPGLNTEAFF
.	TRBV2	TRBJ2-2	.	TGTGCCAGCAGTGTCTCCAGCGCGAACACCGGGGAGCTGTTTTTT	CASSVSSANTGELFF
.	TRBV19	TRBJ1-1	.	TGTGCCAGTAGTGATAGAAACAGCATGAACACTGAAGCTTTCTTT	CASSDRNSMNTEAFF
.	TRBV4-1	TRBJ1-1	.	TGCGCCAGCAGCCTCATATCCCTCTCTATGAACACTGAAGCTTTCTTT	CASSLISLSMNTEAFF
.	TRBV20-1	TRBJ1-2	many	TGCAGTGCTAGAGATCGGCAGGTTTATGGCTACACCTTC	CSARDRQVYGYTF
TRBD2	TRBV11-2	TRBJ2-7	many	TGTGCCAGCAGCTTGTTGGCGGGAGGTTCCTACGAGCAGTACTTC	CASSLLAGGSYEQYF
TRBD1	TRBV11-2	TRBJ2-7	many	TGTGCCAGCAGCTCCGGGACAGGGTGGCAGTACTTC	CASSSGTGWQYF
.	TRBV25-1	TRBJ2-7	.	TGTGCCAGCAGTGAGGCTCCCTCAGGCTACGAGCAGTACTTC	CASSEAPSGYEQYF
.	TRBV18	TRBJ1-5	few	TGTGCCAGCTCACAGATTCAAAGGGAGCCCCAGCATTTT	CASSQIQREPQHF
.	TRBV7-8	TRBJ1-1	many	TGTGCCAGCCGCCGGGAGGGTGTGGGGGCAGGGGACACTGAAGCTTTCTTT	CASRREGVGAGDTEAFF
TRBD2	TRBV6-1	TRBJ2-1	.	TGTGCCAGCAGATTCCGGACTAGCGGTAACAATGAGCAGTTCTTC	CASRFRTSGNNEQFF
.	TRBV18	TRBJ2-7	many	TGTGCCAGCTCAGCAACGGACCGTAGGGGAGAGCAGTACTTC	CASSATDRRGEQYF
.	TRBV5-1	TRBJ2-3	few	TGCGCCAGCAGCTTGGAATCTAGCACAGATACGCAGTATTTT	CASSLESSTDTQYF
.	TRBV11-2	TRBJ1-2	many	TGTGCCAGCAGCTTAGATCAGGACTTTGGCTACACCTTC	CASSLDQDFGYTF
.	TRBV18	TRBJ2-2	many	TGTGCCAGCTCACCTCCTAGCTACCCGAACACCGGGGAGCTGTTTTTT	CASSPPSYPNTGELFF
TRBD1	TRBV6-1	TRBJ2-4	.	TGTGCCAGCAGGCCGGGACAGGGGGTTAGGATTCAGTACTTC	CASRPGQGVRIQYF
.	TRBV18	TRBJ2-5	many	TGTGCCAGCTCACCCTGGGCAGTTGAGACCCAGTACTTC	CASSPWAVETQYF
.	TRBV25-1	TRBJ2-3	.	TGTGCCAGCAGTGAATTTAGGGGCCCAGGCACAGATACGCAGTATTTT	CASSEFRGPGTDTQYF
TRBD1	TRBV5-1	TRBJ1-1	.	TGCGCCAGCAGCTCTGGACAGGGGGCGCTCTCTGGAGCTTTCTTT	CASSSGQGALSGAFF